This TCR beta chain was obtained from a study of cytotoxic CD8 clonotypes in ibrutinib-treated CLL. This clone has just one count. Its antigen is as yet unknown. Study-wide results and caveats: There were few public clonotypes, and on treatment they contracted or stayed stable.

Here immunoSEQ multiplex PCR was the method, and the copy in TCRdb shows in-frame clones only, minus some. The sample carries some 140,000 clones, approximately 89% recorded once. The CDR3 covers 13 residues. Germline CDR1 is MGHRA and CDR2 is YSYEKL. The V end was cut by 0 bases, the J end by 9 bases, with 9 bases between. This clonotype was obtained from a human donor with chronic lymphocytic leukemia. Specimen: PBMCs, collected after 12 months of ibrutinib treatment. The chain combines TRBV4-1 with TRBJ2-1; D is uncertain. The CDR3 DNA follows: TGCGCCAGCAGCCAAGATGTAGTTGGTGAGCAGTTCTTC. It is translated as CASSQDVVGEQFF.